This record looks at one T cell receptor beta chain sequence and its context. Its antigen is undetermined. These data belong to a study of T cells in Graves' hyperthyroidism and ophthalmopathy. Study results and caveats: Most expanded thyroid clonotypes above 0.001 recurred in blood.

RNA transcripts yielded amplified TCR beta CDR3 regions. With the HTBI primer set, the TCR CDR3 went through a first round of RT-PCR. TCRdb called the multiplex PCR reads again in MiXCR, with one record for every CDR3 protein. Counted here are 530,000 or so distinct CDR3 sequences, under 60% occurring once; the ten biggest clones make up 7.5% to 8.5%. The CDR3 covers 15 residues. The germline V gene encodes CDR1 ENHRY and CDR2 SYGVKD. J gave up 1 base and V 4 bases, and 6 bases lay outside the gene matches. Uncontrolled infection, other autoimmune disease, pregnancy or lactation led to exclusion. Sequencing input: peripheral blood or thyroid tissue (not recorded which). The gene calls are TRBV10-3 and TRBJ1-1, with 7 bases matching TRBD1. This sequence was found in a woman younger than 30 with Graves' hyperthyroidism. This CDR3 is CAISAEDRRNTEAFF. The CDR3, as DNA: TGTGCCATCAGTGCGGAGGACAGGAGGAACACTGAAGCTTTCTTT.